A single sample gave rise to the 27 T cell receptor beta chains below, sequenced in a study of OX40 agonist ivuxolimab in advanced cancers. TCRdb's copy holds only in-frame clones and misses some; the assay was immunoSEQ multiplex PCR. The sample includes tens of thousands of clones, about 83% of them seen just once. The sequencing used CD4+ or CD8+ T cells sorted from blood, collected in a trial of the OX40 agonist ivuxolimab. These receptors all come from an adult with an advanced solid tumor such as melanoma, head and neck, liver or kidney cancer.

The CDR3 protein is CASTDFSTQYF. CDR3 sequence (DNA): TGTGCCAGCACGGACTTCTCTACCCAGTACTTC. The V and J genes are TRBV28 and TRBJ2-5; D might be TRBD2 (5 bases). The germline V gene has CDR1 MDHEN and CDR2 SYDVKM. This CDR3 contains 11 residues. Trimming shortened V by 7 bases and J by 8 bases, and 11 bases separated the two germline ends.

The rearrangement joins TRBV9 to TRBJ2-3; D gene ambiguous. CDR3 length equals 16 residues. CDR1 SGDLS and CDR2 YYNGEE come from the germline V gene. Trimming cost V 3 bases and J 1 base, with 15 bases left between them. The DNA for the CDR3 is TGTGCCAGCAGCGCCGGTCGGGTATGGGGCACAGATACGCAGTATTTT. Its translation: CASSAGRVWGTDTQYF.

V gene TRBV28 combines with J gene TRBJ1-5, with 7 nucleotides matching TRBD1. J was trimmed by 2 bases and V by 6 bases; bases with no gene match: 7. The germline V gene encodes CDR1 MDHEN and CDR2 SYDVKM. This CDR3 region has 15 residues. Here the CDR3 DNA reads TGTGCCAGCAGGGAGACAGGGCTGGGCAATCAGCCCCAGCATTTT. This translates into CASRETGLGNQPQHF.

This chain uses TRBV19 with TRBJ2-7; D remains ambiguous. This CDR3 has 15 amino acids. Germline V gene lookup returns CDR1 LNHDA and CDR2 SQIVND (reference sequence). Trimming pared 4 bases from V and 2 bases from J, leaving 15 bases between. As DNA, the CDR3 is TGTGCCAGTAGTAAGAGGAGAGAGAGCACCTACGAGCAGTACTTC. Protein: CASSKRRESTYEQYF.

The genes are TRBV2 and TRBJ1-5; D is possibly TRBD1 (5 bases). This CDR3 comprises 13 residues. CDR1 and CDR2 (germline): SNHLY, FYNNEI. V lost 7 bases to trimming and J lost 9 bases, with 16 bases between them. CDR3 region: CASTGPGSGPQHF. CDR3 DNA sequence: TGTGCCAGCACGGGGCCAGGCTCAGGGCCCCAGCATTTT.

This sequence joins TRBV4-2 and TRBJ1-4; D gene unclear. Germline loops: CDR1 LGHNA, CDR2 YNFKEQ. The CDR3 has 12 residues. V lost 2 bases, J lost 8 bases, and 6 bases lay in between. The CDR3 DNA is TGTGCCAGCAGCCAATTAGGGGAAAAACTGTTTTTT. Encoded protein: CASSQLGEKLFF.

The chain couples TRBV2 to TRBJ2-1, with D tentatively TRBD1 (8 bases). Germline CDR1 and CDR2: SNHLY and FYNNEI. The CDR3 totals 15 residues. Between the trimmed V and J ends, which lost 6 bases and 1 base, there was a span of 13 bases. CDR3 sequence: CASSPQGGSYNEQFF. DNA of the CDR3: TGTGCCAGCAGCCCACAGGGGGGGTCCTACAATGAGCAGTTCTTC.

This chain uses TRBV5-1 with TRBJ2-7; TRBD2 matches 12 bases. Germline V gives CDR1 SGHRS, CDR2 YFSETQ. V shed 4 bases and J 2 bases; nucleotides not matched to a gene: 4. The CDR3 sequence is 15 residues long. The CDR3 loop is CASSRTSGTTYEQYF. CDR3 coding DNA: TGCGCCAGCAGCAGGACTAGCGGGACCACCTACGAGCAGTACTTC.

This chain uses TRBV9 with TRBJ1-3; 7 bases agree with TRBD1. V gave up 3 bases and J gave up 0 bases; unmatched junction bases: 6. CDR3 length: 16 residues. CDR1 SGDLS and CDR2 YYNGEE come from the germline V gene. The CDR3 sequence is CASSAGQAVSGNTIYF. The CDR3 DNA is TGTGCCAGCAGCGCCGGACAGGCGGTCTCTGGAAACACCATATATTTT. Combining the CDR3 with reference TRBV9 and TRBJ1-3 gives the whole variable domain DSGVTQTPKHLITATGQRVTLRCSPRSGDLSVYWYQQSLDQGLQFLIQYYNGEERAKGNILERFSAQQFPDLHSELNLSSLELGDSALYFCASSAGQAVSGNTIYFGEGSWLTVV.

The gene calls are TRBV5-1 and TRBJ2-7, with 9 bases fitting TRBD1. Gene TRBJ2-1 matches the end of the DNA better, so the J call may be wrong. The CDR3 is 15 residues long. The germline V gene encodes CDR1 SGHRS and CDR2 YFSETQ. The CDR3 nucleotides read TGCGCCAGCAGCCAGGGACAGGGAACCTACAATGAGCAGTTCTTC. Translated: CASSQGQGTYNEQFF.

The chain employs TRBV6-5 and TRBJ1-4; the match to TRBD1 covers 10 bases. The CDR3 consists of 15 residues. Germline loops: CDR1 MNHEY, CDR2 SVGAGI. The V and J ends lost 5 bases and 8 bases, in that order; junction bases with no gene match: 8. CDR3 in amino acids: CASSKTGTGEEKLFF. The DNA for the CDR3 is TGTGCCAGCAGTAAGACCGGGACAGGGGAGGAAAAACTGTTTTTT.

This clone appeared once. The chain joins TRBV2 to TRBJ1-4, with 10 bases fitting TRBD1. Per germline, CDR1 SNHLY and CDR2 FYNNEI. Losses at the gene ends were 6 bases for V and 5 bases for J; bases not matched to a gene: 3. The CDR3 length is 14 residues. CDR3 protein: CASSRDRGNEKLFF. As DNA, the CDR3 is TGTGCCAGCAGCAGGGACAGGGGAAATGAAAAACTGTTTTTT.

This clone turned up a few times. V is TRBV6-1 and J is TRBJ2-5; 7 nucleotides line up with TRBD2. From germline, CDR1 is MNHNS and CDR2 SASEGT. The trim removed 7 bases at V and 3 bases at J, leaving 8 bases unmatched. The CDR3 runs to 14 residues. The CDR3 DNA sequence: TGTGCCAGCACGGGGCGGGAGTTCAAAGAGACCCAGTACTTC. Encoded protein: CASTGREFKETQYF.

The chain combines TRBV6-5 with TRBJ2-2; tentative D call: TRBD1 (6 bases). The CDR3 runs to 15 residues. Germline V gives CDR1 MNHEY, CDR2 SVGAGI. Trimming removed 6 bases at V and 2 bases at J, with 13 bases between. CDR3: CASSYRDINTGELFF. The CDR3 DNA follows: TGTGCCAGCAGCTACCGGGACATCAACACCGGGGAGCTGTTTTTT.

This clone was observed a few times. The rearrangement uses TRBV5-4 and TRBJ2-7; 10 bases fit TRBD2. The germline gives CDR1 SGHNT, CDR2 YYREEE (reference sequence). J gave up 11 bases and V 1 base, and 6 bases lay outside the gene matches. This CDR3 has 13 residues. The CDR3 DNA reads TGTGCCAGCAGCTTGCCTAGCGGGAGTATGAAGTACTTC. Its protein product is CASSLPSGSMKYF.

The table lists this clone with a few counts. As DNA, the CDR3 is TGTGCCTGCACTTCCGGGAGCTCCTACGAGCAGTACTTC. Its protein product is CACTSGSSYEQYF. This chain joins TRBV2 and TRBJ2-7, with a possible D match to TRBD2 (6 bases). Trimming stripped 11 bases from V and 0 bases from J, with 14 bases between. Germline lookup yields CDR1 SNHLY and CDR2 FYNNEI. The CDR3 spans 13 residues. Complete variable domain (other parts from reference TRBV2 and TRBJ2-7): EPEVTQTPSHQVTQMGQEVILRCVPISNHLYFYWYRQILGQKVEFLVSFYNNEISEKSEIFDDQFSVERPDGSNFTLKIRSTKLEDSAMYFCACTSGSSYEQYFGPGTRLTVT.

The rearrangement links TRBV5-1 to TRBJ2-1, with 10 bases identical to TRBD1. Germline assignment: CDR1 SGHRS and CDR2 YFSETQ. The V and J ends lost 0 bases and 4 bases, in that order; junction bases with no gene match: 1. This CDR3 has 15 residues. The CDR3, as DNA: TGCGCCAGCAGCTTGGTGGGACAGGGGTACAATGAGCAGTTCTTC. Translation gives CASSLVGQGYNEQFF. The full variable domain, its missing parts supplied by reference TRBV5-1 and TRBJ2-1, is KAGVTQTPRYLIKTRGQQVTLSCSPISGHRSVSWYQQTPGQGLQFLFEYFSETQRNKGNFPGRFSGRQFSNSRSEMNVSTLELGDSALYLCASSLVGQGYNEQFFGPGTRLTVL.

The gene calls are TRBV28 and TRBJ1-5; 7 nucleotides line up with TRBD1. V was clipped by 5 bases and J by 5 bases; unmatched bases: 9. Germline assignment: CDR1 MDHEN and CDR2 SYDVKM. The CDR3 has 15 residues. As DNA, the CDR3 is TGTGCCAGCAGTCCCAGGGGGAGAACCCATCAGCCCCAGCATTTT. Protein product: CASSPRGRTHQPQHF.

As DNA, the CDR3 is TGTGCCAGCAGCTTGGCCGGTCCGAGCTCTGGGGCCAACGTCCTGACTTTC. Encoded protein: CASSLAGPSSGANVLTF. The gene calls are TRBV5-6 and TRBJ2-6; D ambiguous. Trimming cost V 0 bases and J 0 bases, with 10 bases left between them. Per the germline V gene, CDR1 is SGHDT and CDR2 is YYEEEE. The CDR3 loop spans 17 amino acids.

In this sample, this clone turned up a few times. V usage is TRBV7-9 and J usage is TRBJ2-7; tentatively, D is TRBD2 (6 bases). The CDR3 length is 12 residues. Germline lookup yields CDR1 SEHNR and CDR2 FQNEAQ (reference sequence). V lost 0 bases and J lost 6, with 6 bases in between. CDR3 amino acids: CASSLAEGEQYF. Here the CDR3 DNA reads TGTGCCAGCAGCTTAGCGGAGGGCGAGCAGTACTTC.

The rearrangement joins TRBV19 to TRBJ1-5; D is uncertain. Trimming cost V 6 bases and J 0 bases, with 12 bases left between them. CDR3 size: 15 residues. CDR1 is LNHDA, CDR2 SQIVND, per germline (reference sequence). CDR3 residues: CASRNLKTSNQPQHF. The CDR3 coding sequence is TGTGCCAGTAGGAACCTGAAGACTAGCAATCAGCCCCAGCATTTT.

The chain joins TRBV28 to TRBJ2-5; TRBD2 matches 13 bases. Germline-derived CDR1 and CDR2 are MDHEN and SYDVKM. J lost 11 bases, V lost 3 bases, and 9 bases had no gene match. The CDR3 is made up of 15 amino acids. CDR3 residues: CASSFRTSGSAAQYF. The CDR3, as DNA: TGTGCCAGCAGTTTTCGGACTAGCGGGAGTGCGGCGCAGTACTTC.

The chain recombines TRBV6-5 with TRBJ2-1, with TRBD2 as a possible D gene (5 bases). V dropped 6 bases and J dropped 0 bases, with 6 bases sitting between them. The CDR3 covers 13 residues. Germline CDR1 and CDR2: MNHEY and SVGAGI. CDR3: CASSRDSYNEQFF. The CDR3 DNA is TGTGCCAGCAGCCGGGACTCCTACAATGAGCAGTTCTTC.

This chain links TRBV6-5 with TRBJ2-5; D gene unclear. Germline assignment: CDR1 MNHEY and CDR2 SVGAGI. Trimming stripped 5 bases from V and 4 bases from J, with 5 bases between. The CDR3 is 11 amino acids. In DNA form, the CDR3 reads TGTGCCAGCAGTGGCCGAGAGACCCAGTACTTC. It yields the protein CASSGRETQYF.

The chain combines TRBV5-5 with TRBJ1-1; no clear D gene. V was clipped by 4 bases and J by 5 bases, with 18 bases between them. CDR1 is SGHKS and CDR2 is YYEKEE in the germline V gene (reference sequence). The CDR3 runs to 15 residues. CDR3 region: CASSITPSGSTEAFF. The CDR3 DNA sequence: TGTGCCAGCAGCATAACCCCCTCGGGTTCAACTGAAGCTTTCTTT.

This chain connects TRBV28 to TRBJ1-5, with D possibly matching TRBD1 (6 bases). With 8 bases removed from V and 7 bases from J, the gap between germline ends came to 21 bases. Germline lookup yields CDR1 MDHEN and CDR2 SYDVKM. The CDR3 runs 15 residues. Here the CDR3 DNA reads TGTGCCAGCGGCCGACCCACGGGGGCAGGGCAGCCCCAGCATTTT. This gives the protein CASGRPTGAGQPQHF.

This chain uses TRBV28 with TRBJ1-2, with no clear D. The ends were cut back, 3 bases at V and 2 bases at J, with 13 bases in the middle. The length of the CDR3 is 15 residues. CDR1 and CDR2 from the germline V gene are MDHEN and SYDVKM. The CDR3 is CASSFGGIANYGYTF. DNA of the CDR3: TGTGCCAGCAGTTTTGGAGGGATCGCCAACTATGGCTACACCTTC.